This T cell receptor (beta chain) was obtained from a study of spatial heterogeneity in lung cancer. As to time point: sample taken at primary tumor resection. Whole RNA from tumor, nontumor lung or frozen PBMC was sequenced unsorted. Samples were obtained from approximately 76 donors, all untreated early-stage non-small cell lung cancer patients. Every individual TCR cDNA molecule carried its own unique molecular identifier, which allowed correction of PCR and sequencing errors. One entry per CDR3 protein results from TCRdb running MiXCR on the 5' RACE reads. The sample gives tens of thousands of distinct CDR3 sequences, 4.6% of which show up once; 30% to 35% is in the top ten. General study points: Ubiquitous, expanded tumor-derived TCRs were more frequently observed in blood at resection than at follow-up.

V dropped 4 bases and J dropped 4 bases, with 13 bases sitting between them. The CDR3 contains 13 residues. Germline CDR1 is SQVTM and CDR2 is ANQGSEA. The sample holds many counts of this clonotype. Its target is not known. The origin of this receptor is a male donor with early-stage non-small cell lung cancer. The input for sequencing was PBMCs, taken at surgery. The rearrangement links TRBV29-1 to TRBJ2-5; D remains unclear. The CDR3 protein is CSVGSLDGETQYF. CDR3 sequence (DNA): TGCAGCGTTGGCTCCTTGGACGGAGAGACCCAGTACTTC.